This T cell receptor (beta chain) emerged from a study of CD8+ T cells in alopecia areata. Following RNA extraction, reverse transcription yielded cDNA that acted as the sequencing template. Assay: immunoSEQ multiplex PCR; the TCRdb copy retains only in-frame clones and omits some. This table holds over 150,000 clones, roughly 53% found once. On this clone itself: The antigen remains undetermined.

Noted treatment: oral pan-JAK inhibitor, 5-10 mg twice daily. PBMCs served as the source from which CD4+ and CD8+ T cells were sorted. Germline V lookup: CDR1 MNHNS, CDR2 SASEGT. The trim removed 4 bases at V and 5 bases at J, leaving 5 bases unmatched. This CDR3 spans 13 amino acids. Notes on the study in general: Sharing of TCRs across patients appeared less clear than in mice, possibly for HLA-related reasons.

This sequence was found in a human donor with alopecia areata. The chain combines TRBV6-1 with TRBJ2-7; 7 nucleotides agree with TRBD1. The sequenced sample was CD8+ T cells sorted from blood, obtained at week 24, from a patient treated with tofacitinib. The CDR3 loop reads CASSVVQGNEQYF. CDR3 DNA: TGTGCCAGCAGTGTCGTACAGGGGAACGAGCAGTACTTC.